This T cell receptor beta chain was sequenced during a study of cytomegalovirus exposure and HLA in healthy donors. Primers for the PCR totalled 60 Vbeta and 13 Jbeta. Libraries were prepared by immunoSEQ multiplex PCR; TCRdb keeps only in-frame clonotypes and omits some of them. Of around 110,000 clones listed, 81% are singletons. CDR1 is SGHTA, CDR2 FQGNSA, per germline. The CDR3 covers 16 residues. V trimming: 5 bases; J trimming: 2 bases; junction bases outside the gene matches: 10. The sequence derives from a woman under 40 in good health and CMV-seronegative. The rearrangement joins TRBV7-2 to TRBJ2-7; 9 bases are shared with TRBD2. Sequenced: PBMCs. For the CDR3, the DNA is TGTGCCAGCAGCGAGTGGAGCGGGAGGACTCCCTACGAGCAGTACTTC. It encodes CASSEWSGRTPYEQYF. Complete variable domain (other parts from reference TRBV7-2 and TRBJ2-7): GAGVSQSPSNKVTEKGKDVELRCDPISGHTALYWYRQSLGQGLEFLIYFQGNSAPDKSGLPSDRFSAERTGGSVSTLTIQRTQQEDSAVYLCASSEWSGRTPYEQYFGPGTRLTVT.